These 2 T cell receptor beta chains share one sample of origin, sequenced in a study of follicular helper T cells after annual influenza vaccination. Measured with immunoSEQ multiplex PCR; TCRdb has only the in-frame clones, and not every one. The table has 9,000 to 10,000 clones, approximately 84% seen once. The time point denotes: 2013-2014 season, 7 days after vaccination. The sequences come from CXCR5- memory CD4+ T cells sorted from blood, collected 7 days after influenza vaccination. These receptors all stem from an adult who received the influenza vaccine.

The chain employs TRBV5-1 and TRBJ2-2; D may be TRBD1 or TRBD2 (6 bases each). The ends were cut back, 5 bases at V and 6 bases at J, with 17 bases in the middle. CDR1 and CDR2 from the germline V gene are SGHRS and YFSETQ. This CDR3 is 15 amino acids long. In DNA, the CDR3 is TGCGCCAGCAGGGGAGAGACAGGCGGGGCCGGGGAGCTGTTTTTT. Its translation is CASRGETGGAGELFF. Together with reference TRBV5-1 and TRBJ2-2, the CDR3 gives the full variable domain: KAGVTQTPRYLIKTRGQQVTLSCSPISGHRSVSWYQQTPGQGLQFLFEYFSETQRNKGNFPGRFSGRQFSNSRSEMNVSTLELGDSALYLCASRGETGGAGELFFGEGSRLTVL.

A single count supports this clone. V is TRBV28 and J is TRBJ1-3; D is unresolved. Germline lookup yields CDR1 MDHEN and CDR2 SYDVKM. The CDR3 has 15 amino acids. V was cut by 5 bases and J by 1 base, with 12 bases left in between. The CDR3 DNA is TGTGCCAGCAGTAGGGCGGGAGAATCTGGAAACACCATATATTTT. Encoded protein: CASSRAGESGNTIYF.